This record concerns one T cell receptor (beta chain) sequence. The antigen remains unidentified. TCRdb re-derived calls from the reads in MiXCR, one entry per CDR3 protein. The data show roughly 730,000 distinct CDR3 sequences, with roughly 36% seen just once and about 18% held by the top ten. The entry originates in a study of T cell repertoires in cytomegalovirus infection. At the level of the study: Researchers turned to recently identified HLA-C-restricted CMV epitopes as well as well-studied HLA-B-restricted ones. Public TCR beta signatures indicated both CMV infection and matching HLA type.

Overall study results and limits: In two of eight donors, the top clonotype was HLA-C-restricted CMV-specific.

This TCR was recovered from a human donor in good health (CMV status not recorded). Some clones in this sample may be carry-over from other donors' samples. The sequences come from cultured PBMCs, collected from culture after CMV antigen stimulation.

CDR3 region: CASSPSDRGRSGELFF. Here the CDR3 DNA reads TGTGCCAGCTCACCATCGGACAGGGGGCGCTCCGGGGAGCTGTTTTTT. This sequence joins TRBV18 and TRBJ2-2, with 11 bases that match TRBD1. V was pared by 2 bases and J by 6 bases, with 5 bases of the junction left unmatched. This CDR3 contains 16 residues. CDR1 is KGHSH, CDR2 LQKENI, per germline.